This TCR beta chain was profiled in a study of blood T cell repertoires in COVID-19. Study context: From T cells, B-cell-depleted T cells, or PBMCs came the material, which was cDNA or gDNA.

Those who participated ranged in age from 18 to 89 years and resided in about two dozen US areas. Cohort placement rested on clinical history that participants reported themselves. Original handling: Cell counts per sample came from amplifying reference gene primers. Profiling relied on immunoSEQ multiplex PCR, and the TCRdb table lists in-frame clones only, not all of them. The V and J calls and the clone size are those of that table, but D and trimming were determined from the DNA. The sample lists roughly 300,000 clones; approximately 86% were seen once. V was pared by 10 bases and J by 4 bases, with 10 bases of the junction left unmatched. This CDR3 is built from 15 residues. In germline, CDR1 is MDHEN, CDR2 SYDVKM.

This TCR came from a woman in her forties with acute COVID-19. Material: PBMCs or T cells enriched from blood (not recorded which). This chain links TRBV28 with TRBJ2-1, with 10 bases aligning to TRBD2. Here the CDR3 DNA reads TGTGCCACGTTGGGAGCGGGAGGGAATTACAATGAGCAGTTCTTC. This codes for CATLGAGGNYNEQFF.